This TCR beta chain was recovered during a study of naive and memory T cell subsets. Cells stained for CD3, CD4, CD8, CD45RA and CD27 were sorted into four subsets. General study findings and limits: Naive and memory repertoire findings lacked a ground truth for validation. RNA-based TCR counts may shift with T cell activation and differentiation.

Two oligonucleotides, mixed equimolar, formed the beta constant-region primer covering TRBC1 and TRBC2. TCRdb reprocessed the UMI-ligation and nested PCR reads with MiXCR, giving one entry per CDR3 protein. The table records roughly 98,000 distinct CDR3 sequences, approximately 6.5% of them present only once. The sample holds a few counts of this clonotype. As yet, its antigen is unknown. This CDR3 region has 15 residues. The V gene's germline CDR1 is SGHKS and CDR2 YYEKEE (reference sequence). Trimming removed 6 bases from V and 4 bases from J, with 19 bases in between. The chain uses TRBV5-5 and TRBJ1-1; perhaps TRBD1 as D (5 bases). This receptor was obtained from a human donor in good health. Input material: central memory CD4+ T cells from blood. In nucleotides, the CDR3 is TGTGCCAGCACCTACAGGCCGGGTCGAGTCACTGAAGCTTTCTTT. Translating it yields CASTYRPGRVTEAFF.